A selection of T cell receptor beta chains follows, all from one sample in a study of T-cell reconstitution after alpha-beta-depleted transplantation in children. TCRdb fed the PCR reads into MiXCR, producing one record per CDR3 protein. This repertoire shows about 900,000 distinct CDR3 sequences, roughly 31% found once; its top ten account for over 25%. Here the sequenced sample was PBMCs, mostly from graft donor cells, taken 360 days after TCRalphabeta/CD19-depleted stem cell transplant. These receptor sequences come from a boy less than two years old who had a stem cell transplant for SCID, so the T cells may come from the graft donor. Each CDR3 is given with its conserved first and last residue. The D gene is left open where the match is weak. Rows may omit the clone size; those that give it use once, few, many or a size class.

j_call d_call v_call clone_size cdr3_aa cdr3_nt
TRBJ2-1 . TRBV4-2 . CASGGASSYNEQFF TGTGCCAGCGGGGGGGCTAGCTCCTACAATGAGCAGTTCTTC
TRBJ2-2 . TRBV20-1 few CSARDNQGTGELFF TGCAGTGCTAGAGATAATCAGGGGACCGGGGAGCTGTTTTTT
TRBJ1-2 . TRBV27 . CASSSDSTVTESYGYTF TGTGCCAGCAGTTCTGACTCGACGGTAACGGAGAGCTATGGCTACACCTTC
TRBJ2-1 . TRBV3-1 . CASSQGNGAYNEQFF TGTGCCAGCAGCCAAGGAAACGGGGCCTACAATGAGCAGTTCTTC
TRBJ2-5 . TRBV10-3 . CAITSDSIWGTQYF TGTGCCATCACCTCGGACAGCATCTGGGGAACCCAGTACTTC
TRBJ1-6 . TRBV12-3/TRBV12-4 . CASSSRGAGNSPLHF TGTGCCAGCAGTTCACGGGGCGCAGGAAATTCACCCCTCCACTTT
TRBJ2-3 . TRBV9 few CASSVGGLSTDTQYF TGTGCCAGCAGCGTAGGAGGGCTTAGCACAGATACGCAGTATTTT
TRBJ2-7 TRBD1 TRBV20-1 few CSARGQGPGPYEQYF TGCAGTGCTAGAGGACAGGGGCCCGGGCCCTACGAGCAGTACTTC
TRBJ2-1 . TRBV5-1 . CASSQEGYWGNEQFF TGCGCCAGCAGCCAGGAGGGCTATTGGGGGAATGAGCAGTTCTTC
TRBJ2-2 . TRBV4-2 . CASSHRGPGELFF TGTGCCAGCAGCCACCGGGGGCCCGGGGAGCTGTTTTTT
TRBJ2-1 TRBD1 TRBV20-1 . CSAHRDRVNEQFF TGCAGTGCTCATCGGGACAGGGTCAATGAGCAGTTCTTC
TRBJ2-7 . TRBV2 . CASIEIVRYEQYF TGTGCCAGCATTGAGATAGTCCGGTACGAGCAGTACTTC
TRBJ2-7 . TRBV20-1 . CSAAEISYEQYF TGCAGTGCTGCTGAAATCTCCTACGAGCAGTACTTC
TRBJ2-3 . TRBV2 . CASSEARPPDTQYF TGTGCCAGCAGTGAAGCGCGGCCCCCAGATACGCAGTATTTT
TRBJ2-3 . TRBV20-1 few CSAQARGLGTDTQYF TGCAGTGCTCAGGCCCGGGGGTTGGGCACAGATACGCAGTATTTT
TRBJ2-5 TRBD1 TRBV5-1 . CASSPDRVGVETQYF TGCGCCAGCAGCCCCGACAGGGTAGGCGTGGAGACCCAGTACTTC
TRBJ2-5 . TRBV18 . CASSPKRHLGQETQYF TGTGCCAGCTCACCAAAACGGCATCTGGGGCAGGAGACCCAGTACTTC
TRBJ2-7 . TRBV15 few CATSRDRAGEQYF TGTGCCACCAGCAGAGATCGGGCGGGCGAGCAGTACTTC
TRBJ2-5 . TRBV2 . CASSSAVFLETQYF TGTGCCAGCAGCTCGGCGGTATTTTTGGAGACCCAGTACTTC
TRBJ2-3 TRBD2 TRBV12-3/TRBV12-4 . CASSPTSGGLGTQYF TGTGCCAGCAGCCCAACTAGCGGGGGGCTCGGTACGCAGTATTTT
TRBJ1-1 TRBD1 TRBV6-1 once CASSPDRGIVRAFF TGTGCCAGCAGTCCGGACAGGGGAATTGTAAGGGCTTTCTTT
TRBJ2-7 . TRBV10-3 few CAINPGGKDEQYF TGTGCCATCAATCCCGGGGGTAAGGACGAGCAGTACTTC
TRBJ2-5 . TRBV20-1 . CSARAGIETQYF TGCAGTGCTAGAGCAGGGATTGAGACCCAGTACTTC
TRBJ2-7 . TRBV7-2 . CASSSYRSSYEQYF TGTGCCAGCAGCTCGTACAGGAGCTCCTACGAGCAGTACTTC